This passage covers 14 T cell receptor beta chains from one sample sequenced in a study of cytomegalovirus exposure and HLA in healthy donors. PCR involved 60 Vbeta and 13 Jbeta primers. Only in-frame clones appear in the TCRdb table, and some are missing; sequencing was by immunoSEQ multiplex PCR. This sample has 90,000 to 100,000 clones, with about a tenth found just once. Input material: PBMCs. The receptors here all came from a man aged 45-65 years in good health and CMV-seropositive.

With regard to this clone: A junction boundary mismatches the germline segment, possibly from a read error. The chain couples TRBV7-7 to TRBJ2-3; perhaps TRBD1 as D (6 bases). Germline V gene lookup returns CDR1 SSHAT and CDR2 FNYEAQ (reference sequence). This CDR3 comprises 15 residues. The CDR3 region has the DNA TGTGCTAGCAGCGTCACCGGGACAAGTACAGATACGCAGTATTTT. Amino acid sequence: CASSVTGTSTDTQYF.

This clone has more than one count but fewer than ten. An end of the junction differs from the germline gene, which may be a read error. V and J are TRBV7-2 and TRBJ2-7; TRBD2 might be the D (5 bases). CDR1 is SGHTA, CDR2 FQGNSA, per germline. The CDR3 runs to 13 residues. The CDR3 loop reads CASSLGVTSIPFF. CDR3 DNA: TGTGCCAGCAGCTTAGGGGTAACTAGTATCCCCTTTTTC.

This chain connects TRBV7-9 to TRBJ2-1; 12 bases map to TRBD2. Germline V CDR1 and CDR2: SEHNR, FQNEAQ (reference sequence). The CDR3 contains 16 residues. J gave up 5 bases and V 5 bases, and 7 bases lay outside the gene matches. The CDR3 sequence: CASSSRLAGENNEQFF. CDR3 DNA sequence: TGTGCCAGCAGCAGCAGACTAGCGGGAGAAAACAATGAGCAGTTCTTC.

The rearrangement joins TRBV27 to TRBJ1-1; TRBD1 matches at 7 bases. The V gene end was trimmed by 4 bases and the J gene end by 7 bases; junction bases not matched to a gene: 6. This CDR3 has 13 amino acids. The germline gives CDR1 MNHEY, CDR2 SMNVEV (reference sequence). CDR3 DNA: TGTGCCAGCAGTTCACAGGGGATTATTGAAGCTTTCTTT. It is translated as CASSSQGIIEAFF.

The sample holds a few counts of this clone. This chain uses TRBV5-4 with TRBJ2-5, with a tentative D call TRBD2 (6 bases). The CDR3 consists of 16 residues. Germline V CDR1 and CDR2: SGHNT, YYREEE (reference sequence). Trimming pared 0 bases from V and 5 bases from J, leaving 17 bases between. CDR3: CASSLAGTQGPETQYF. The CDR3 nucleotides read TGTGCCAGCAGCTTGGCCGGGACTCAAGGCCCGGAGACCCAGTACTTC.

This rearrangement joins TRBV9 to TRBJ2-5; 7 bases map to TRBD1. Germline V CDR1 and CDR2: SGDLS, YYNGEE. V gave up 4 bases and J gave up 3 bases; unmatched junction bases: 12. This CDR3 comprises 16 residues. CDR3 protein: CASSRTGDPLKETQYF. The CDR3 DNA reads TGTGCCAGCAGCCGGACAGGCGACCCGTTAAAAGAGACCCAGTACTTC. Looking up the rest from reference TRBV9 and TRBJ2-5 gives the full variable domain: DSGVTQTPKHLITATGQRVTLRCSPRSGDLSVYWYQQSLDQGLQFLIQYYNGEERAKGNILERFSAQQFPDLHSELNLSSLELGDSALYFCASSRTGDPLKETQYFGPGTRLLVL.

This clone was counted a few times. The chain combines TRBV7-6 with TRBJ2-1, with 7 bases identical to TRBD2. CDR3 size: 16 residues. Germline V CDR1 and CDR2: SGHVS, FNYEAQ. The V segment lost 1 base and the J segment 2 bases; nucleotides outside the gene matches: 5. The CDR3 coding sequence is TGTGCCAGCAGCTTAGGTCCGGGAGGAACCTACAATGAGCAGTTCTTC. Translating it yields CASSLGPGGTYNEQFF.

The chain has TRBV6-6 and TRBJ2-1, with TRBD2 as a possible D gene (6 bases). V was clipped by 2 bases and J by 15 bases, with 17 bases between them. This CDR3 comprises 13 residues. The germline gives CDR1 MNHNY, CDR2 SVGAGI (reference sequence). The CDR3 spells CASSYDALARRFF. The CDR3 DNA sequence: TGTGCCAGCAGTTACGATGCTCTAGCGAGGCGGTTCTTC.

This clone occurred a few times. This sequence joins TRBV9 and TRBJ1-4; D possibly corresponds to TRBD1 (5 bases). The length of the CDR3 is 12 residues. V lost 1 base and J lost 7, with 5 bases in between. CDR1 SGDLS and CDR2 YYNGEE come from the germline V gene. The CDR3 reads CASSVTGEKLFF. The CDR3 DNA follows: TGTGCCAGCAGCGTAACAGGTGAAAAACTGTTTTTT.

The chain uses TRBV4-2 and TRBJ1-2; the D gene is possibly TRBD1 (5 bases). The V gene lost 3 bases and the J gene lost 6 bases, with 17 bases spanning the gap. Germline CDR1 reads LGHNA; CDR2 reads YNFKEQ. The CDR3 covers 15 residues. The CDR3 bases are TGTGCCAGCAGCCAGAGCTGGACGGGGGTCGATGGCTACACCTTC. It encodes CASSQSWTGVDGYTF.

This clone turned up a few times. The chain recombines TRBV11-3 with TRBJ2-5, with 8 bases identical to TRBD1. Losses at the gene ends were 5 bases for V and 1 base for J; bases not matched to a gene: 12. Germline V lookup: CDR1 SGHNT, CDR2 YENEEA. This CDR3 is built from 17 residues. The CDR3 reads CASSPDRDRLSQETQYF. As DNA, the CDR3 is TGTGCCAGCAGCCCGGACAGGGACAGACTGAGCCAAGAGACCCAGTACTTC.

The chain links TRBV9 to TRBJ1-5; D is undetermined. Germline V gene data show CDR1 as SGDLS and CDR2 as YYNGEE. Trimming stripped 0 bases from V and 4 bases from J, with 5 bases between. The CDR3 totals 13 residues. In DNA, the CDR3 is TGTGCCAGCAGCGTAGAACAGAATCAGCCCCAGCATTTT. As protein: CASSVEQNQPQHF.

The chain is built from TRBV5-4 and TRBJ1-2, with D possibly matching TRBD1 (5 bases). The length of the CDR3 is 16 residues. Germline V CDR1 and CDR2: SGHNT, YYREEE (reference sequence). V dropped 0 bases and J dropped 4 bases, with 16 bases sitting between them. The CDR3 protein is CASSLGLRRGIYGYTF. CDR3 DNA: TGTGCCAGCAGCTTGGGGCTTCGACGGGGGATCTATGGCTACACCTTC.

This clone has just a few counts. This sequence joins TRBV28 and TRBJ2-5; D not certain. The V end was cut by 6 bases, the J end by 5 bases, with 10 bases between. Looked up from germline, CDR1 is MDHEN and CDR2 is SYDVKM. The CDR3 spans 12 residues. As DNA, the CDR3 is TGTGCCAGCAGAAAACCTAGTGAGACCCAGTACTTC. Its translation is CASRKPSETQYF.